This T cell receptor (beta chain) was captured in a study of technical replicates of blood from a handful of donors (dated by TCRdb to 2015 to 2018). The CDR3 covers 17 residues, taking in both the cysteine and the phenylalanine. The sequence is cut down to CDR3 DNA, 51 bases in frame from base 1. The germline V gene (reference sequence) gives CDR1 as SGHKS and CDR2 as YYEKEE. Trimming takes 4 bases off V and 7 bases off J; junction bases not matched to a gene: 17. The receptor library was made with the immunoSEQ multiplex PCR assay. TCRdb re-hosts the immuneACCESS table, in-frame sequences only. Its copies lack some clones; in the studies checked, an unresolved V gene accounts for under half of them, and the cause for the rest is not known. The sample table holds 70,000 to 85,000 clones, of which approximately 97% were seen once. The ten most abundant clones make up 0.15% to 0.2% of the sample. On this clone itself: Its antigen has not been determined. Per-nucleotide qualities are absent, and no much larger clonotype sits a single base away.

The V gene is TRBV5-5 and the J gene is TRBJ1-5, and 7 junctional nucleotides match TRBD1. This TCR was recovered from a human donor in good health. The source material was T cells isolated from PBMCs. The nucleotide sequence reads TGTGCCAGCAGCCCGGCTCCGGGACAGTTTATAGGACAGCCCCAGCATTTT. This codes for CASSPAPGQFIGQPQHF.